Included here is one T cell receptor (beta chain) sequence, with context. The antigen this receptor binds is unknown. Base quality data are lacking; no much larger clone is found one base away. The CDR3 spans 16 residues, from the cysteine through the phenylalanine. Of the read, only the CDR3 DNA is kept; its 48 bases are in frame from base 1. The V and J ends are trimmed by 3 bases and 2 bases, leaving 13 bases between them. The germline V gene yields ENHRY for CDR1 and SYGVKD for CDR2. Stable Graves' hyperthyroidism was defined as the absence of progression to ophthalmopathy over 18 months of follow-up. Hyperthyroidism patients were newly diagnosed, had a disease duration of under 2 months, and were aged 18 to 65 years. Patients with uncontrolled infections, other autoimmune diseases, pregnancy or lactation were excluded. Diagnoses were based on clinical symptoms, serum thyroxine and TRAb, thyroid ultrasound and orbital computed tomography. Ficoll-Paque density gradient centrifugation was used to isolate PBMCs from approximately 10 ml of fresh peripheral blood. Total RNA was extracted using Trizol reagent, and RNA quality was assessed on an Agilent 2100 Bioanalyzer.

This sample is drawn from a study of T cells in Graves' hyperthyroidism and ophthalmopathy (dated by TCRdb to between 2018 and 2021). In the study overall: Peripheral blood samples were taken at initial diagnosis, before any treatment was given. The 100 or so discovery patients were divided at random into training and test sets in a 7:3 ratio. Once sampling was done, hyperthyroidism patients were given methimazole at a starting dose of 30 mg daily, whereas ophthalmopathy patients were given high-dose intravenous methylprednisolone. According to the paper, TCR Vbeta CDR3 sequencing was carried out on 135 peripheral blood samples, which came from some 41 ophthalmopathy, roughly 75 hyperthyroidism and some 17 progressor patients. In addition, the study compared T-cell repertoires in thyroid tissue and in blood from a handful of Graves' hyperthyroidism patients. To identify distinguishing TCR V-J signatures, a discovery cohort of about 95 patients was used, comprising 40 to 45 with Graves' ophthalmopathy and approximately 57 with stable Graves' hyperthyroidism. Prospective prediction of ophthalmopathy was tested in an independent validation cohort of 18 to 20 hyperthyroidism patients and 15 to 17 patients who later progressed to ophthalmopathy.

The full study reports these points: A model built on a 13 V-J signature distinguished ophthalmopathy from stable hyperthyroidism, reaching roughly 88% sensitivity and 81% to 83% specificity in cross-validation and 80%/75% in testing. Sample size was not statistically predetermined, and blinding of investigators to group allocation was not performed. In validation, the model predicted progression to ophthalmopathy a median of roughly 6.5 months before onset, with over 60% sensitivity and 72.22% specificity. Blood samples also contained most of the expanded thyroid clonotypes (frequency above 0.001), which suggests that blood repertoires may reflect thyroid immune responses.

TCR beta CDR3 regions were amplified from RNA transcripts. A first-round RT-PCR of the TCR CDR3 used the HTBI primer set with the Qiagen OneStep RT-PCR kit. The libraries were constructed in a second round of multiplex PCR and then size-selected and purified. Libraries were sequenced paired-end with 100 bp reads on an Illumina HiSeq2000. The study's processing was this. Raw data were processed with SOAPnuke, discarding reads with adapters, uncalled bases, mean Phred below 15, or no exact constant-primer or identifier match. High-quality paired reads were merged with COPE v1.2.5, and unique nucleotide sequences were defined as clonotypes. MiTCR v1.1 was used to align the clonotypes against IMGT TRBV, TRBD and TRBJ reference segments. Only V-J combinations with frequency above 0.0001, covering approximately 99% of repertoires, were analysed. The TCS score was defined as F50 (clonal expansion) divided by E x V (chaos), with BLOSUM62-based TCRdist calculated between CDR3 peptides within each V-J. Welch's t-statistics and random forest reduced some 510 V-J features to some 14, which were used in a naive Bayes classifier (R e1071). The public reads were run again by TCRdb, first through fastp at Q25 and then through MiXCR, and only productive beta chains were kept. All rows with the same CDR3 protein become a single entry with the most common DNA and genes. Here the V and J calls rest on TCRdb's processing, not on the authors' analysis. For this sample the table gives about 350,000 distinct CDR3 sequences, of which approximately 15% were detected only once. Clones ranked in the top ten supply roughly 25% of the sample.

This sequence uses TRBV10-3 and TRBJ2-2; tentative D gene TRBD1, with 6 bases matching. The receptor comes from a woman aged 25 to 45 with Graves' hyperthyroidism. Sequencing used blood. The CDR3 amino acid sequence is: CAISDPDRSNTGELFF. The DNA sequence follows: TGTGCCATCAGTGACCCCGACAGGTCCAACACCGGGGAGCTGTTTTTT.